The 14 T cell receptor beta chains in this list originate from one sample, sequenced in a study of T cell responses to AZD1222 COVID-19 vaccine. Here immunoSEQ multiplex PCR was the method, and the copy in TCRdb shows in-frame clones only, minus some. The sample holds around 160,000 clones, roughly nine tenths seen once. This specimen was peripheral blood, taken 28 days after the second AZD1222 dose. The receptor set was obtained from an adult who received the AZD1222 COVID-19 vaccine.

This chain links TRBV29-1 with TRBJ2-7; 12 nucleotides line up with TRBD2. The CDR3 covers 13 residues. V gave up 3 bases and J gave up 11 bases; unmatched junction bases: 8. Looked up from germline, CDR1 is SQVTM and CDR2 is ANQGSEA. The CDR3 sequence is CSVETSGGDMEYF. The DNA of the CDR3 is TGCAGCGTTGAGACTAGCGGGGGTGATATGGAGTACTTC.

The chain couples TRBV18 to TRBJ1-3; D not certain. CDR3 length equals 16 residues. Germline V gives CDR1 KGHSH, CDR2 LQKENI. V was pared by 1 base and J by 0 bases, with 10 bases between. The CDR3 loop is CASSPRNRPSGNTIYF. The CDR3 region has the DNA TGTGCCAGCTCACCACGAAACCGGCCCTCTGGAAACACCATATATTTT.

The rearrangement links TRBV19 to TRBJ2-1; a weak D match, TRBD2 (6 bases). Trimming removed 5 bases at V and 7 bases at J, with 18 bases between. Per the germline V gene, CDR1 is LNHDA and CDR2 is SQIVND (reference sequence). The CDR3 is 15 residues long. CDR3 bases: TGTGCCAGTAGTGTTTTAGCGGAGGGTTTTAATGAGCAGTTCTTC. Translation gives CASSVLAEGFNEQFF.

This sequence joins TRBV6-1 and TRBJ1-4, with D unresolved. Germline CDR1 and CDR2: MNHNS and SASEGT. CDR3 length equals 16 residues. Trimming took off 4 bases at V and 8 bases at J, with 20 bases between the two ends. The CDR3 loop is CASSGLRHTSLEKLFF. Here the CDR3 DNA reads TGTGCCAGCAGTGGCCTTCGACACACATCATTAGAAAAACTGTTTTTT.

This clone appeared a single time. The chain recombines TRBV6-1 with TRBJ1-2; the D gene is possibly TRBD1 (5 bases). The V gene's germline CDR1 is MNHNS and CDR2 SASEGT. The V gene lost 5 bases and the J gene lost 4 bases, with 14 bases spanning the gap. This CDR3 has 14 residues. The CDR3 here is CASSSAGMSYGYTF. CDR3 bases: TGTGCCAGCAGTTCCGCAGGGATGAGCTATGGCTACACCTTC.

The V call is TRBV7-9, the J call TRBJ1-1; TRBD1 matches 10 bases. CDR1 SEHNR and CDR2 FQNEAQ come from the germline V gene (reference sequence). The V segment lost 5 bases and the J segment 0 bases; nucleotides outside the gene matches: 3. There are 15 residues in the CDR3. The CDR3 sequence is CASSPGTGVNTEAFF. CDR3 in DNA: TGTGCCAGCAGCCCAGGGACAGGGGTGAACACTGAAGCTTTCTTT.

The rearrangement joins TRBV11-2 to TRBJ1-2; D call uncertain. V lost 0 bases, J lost 5 bases, and 13 bases lay in between. The CDR3 loop spans 15 amino acids. The germline V gene encodes CDR1 SGHAT and CDR2 FQNNGV. The CDR3 is CASSLDLFGLYGYTF. CDR3 in DNA: TGTGCCAGCAGCTTAGATCTCTTTGGCCTATATGGCTACACCTTC.

This chain joins TRBV12-3 or TRBV12-4 and TRBJ2-1, with unresolved D. CDR3 length equals 13 residues. V lost 6 bases to trimming and J lost 8 bases, with 14 bases between them. CDR3 in amino acids: CASRLPTKDEQFF. In DNA form, the CDR3 reads TGTGCCAGCAGGCTTCCCACGAAGGATGAGCAGTTCTTC.

V is TRBV7-8 and J is TRBJ2-3; possible D gene TRBD1, 5 bases. Germline CDR1 and CDR2: SGHVS and FQNEAQ. This CDR3 is built from 15 residues. Trimming left V 5 bases short and J 2 bases short, with 14 bases between. Here the CDR3 DNA reads TGTGCCAGCAGCCCCAGGGTGGGGTTCACAGATACGCAGTATTTT. Translating it yields CASSPRVGFTDTQYF. Combining the CDR3 with reference TRBV7-8 and TRBJ2-3 gives the whole variable domain GAGVSQSPRYKVAKRGQDVALRCDPISGHVSLFWYQQALGQGPEFLTYFQNEAQLDKSGLPSDRFFAERPEGSVSTLKIQRTQQEDSAVYLCASSPRVGFTDTQYFGPGTRLTVL.

The chain combines TRBV11-2 with TRBJ2-3, with 7 positions matching TRBD1. The junction had 3 bases not matched to a gene; V was cut back by 5 bases and J by 1 base. The V gene's germline CDR1 is SGHAT and CDR2 FQNNGV. The CDR3 sequence is 14 residues long. Here the CDR3 DNA reads TGTGCCAGCAGCCGCGACAGGGGCACAGATACGCAGTATTTT. It is translated as CASSRDRGTDTQYF.

The genes are TRBV7-9 and TRBJ2-1; 12 nucleotides line up with TRBD2. Germline CDR1 is SEHNR and CDR2 is FQNEAQ (reference sequence). CDR3 length: 17 residues. DNA of the CDR3: TGTGCTAGCGGGACTAGCGGGTCTCATATAACCTACAATGAGCAGTTCTTC. It specifies CASGTSGSHITYNEQFF.

V usage is TRBV5-4 and J usage is TRBJ2-5; 7 bases map to TRBD2. The CDR3 sequence is 14 residues long. Germline CDR1 and CDR2: SGHNT and YYREEE (reference sequence). V shed 0 bases, J shed 4 bases, and the junction held 3 bases outside the gene matches. Here the CDR3 reads CASSLERGGETQYF. CDR3 DNA sequence: TGTGCCAGCAGCTTGGAGCGCGGGGGAGAGACCCAGTACTTC.

The rearrangement uses TRBV7-9 and TRBJ1-5; a weak D match, TRBD1 (5 bases). The CDR3 consists of 16 residues. Trimming cost V 3 bases and J 1 base, with 13 bases left between them. CDR1 is SEHNR, CDR2 FQNEAQ, per germline (reference sequence). CDR3 sequence (DNA): TGTGCCAGCAGCTTCGGGGACCGGGGAAGCAATCAGCCCCAGCATTTT. Amino acids: CASSFGDRGSNQPQHF.

This clone has a single count. This chain joins TRBV11-3 and TRBJ2-5; TRBD2 is a possible D gene (6 bases). The germline CDR1 and CDR2 sequences are SGHNT and YENEEA. V was shortened by 0 bases and J by 5 bases, with 10 bases between the two germline ends. The CDR3 runs 14 residues. CDR3 coding DNA: TGTGCCAGCAGCTTAGAGGGACTCCGTGAGACCCAGTACTTC. Protein sequence: CASSLEGLRETQYF.